This T cell receptor (beta chain) was captured in a study of CD8+ T cells in alopecia areata. The treatment denotes: oral pan-JAK inhibitor, 5-10 mg twice daily. Trimming removed 3 bases from V and 6 bases from J, with 13 bases in between. Germline-derived CDR1 and CDR2 are GTSNPN and SVGIG (reference sequence). CDR3 length equals 13 residues. cDNA serving as the sequencing template came from extracted, reverse transcribed RNA. Some clones are missing from TCRdb's copy, which holds only in-frame ones; the method was immunoSEQ multiplex PCR. The repertoire holds roughly 190,000 clones, with 60% as singletons.

The sequence was obtained from a human donor with alopecia areata. The chain has TRBV30 and TRBJ2-3; D gene unclear. The sequences come from CD4+ T cells sorted from blood, collected at week 24, from a patient treated with tofacitinib. The CDR3 here is CAWRWTLGDTQYF. CDR3 DNA: TGTGCCTGGAGATGGACCCTTGGGGATACGCAGTATTTT.